This T cell receptor beta chain came from a study of T cell repertoires in cytomegalovirus infection. Study summary: The study used recently identified HLA-C-restricted and well-studied HLA-B-restricted CMV epitopes. Based on public TCR beta signatures, there were indications of CMV infection and of a matching HLA type. Whole-study results and caveats: The ex vivo response was dominated by HLA-C-restricted CMV-specific TCR beta clonotypes. Identification of carriers of CMV plus the relevant HLA was performed using cumulative public TCR beta family frequency.

This clonotype turned up a few times. The target antigen is unknown. TCRdb fed the reads into MiXCR, producing one record per CDR3 protein. Counted here are hundreds of thousands of distinct CDR3 sequences, roughly 34% occurring once; the ten biggest clones make up roughly a sixth. J gave up 6 bases and V 3 bases, and 8 bases lay outside the gene matches. This CDR3 contains 15 residues. Germline values: CDR1 SGHTA, CDR2 FQGTGA. The clonotype comes from a human donor in good health (CMV status not recorded). Some clones in this sample may be carry-over from other donors' samples. Sequencing used cultured PBMCs, obtained from culture after CMV antigen stimulation. The V call is TRBV7-3, the J call TRBJ2-1, with TRBD1 identical over 7 bases. In DNA form, the CDR3 reads TGTGCCAGCAGCTTTGAGGGGGCGCGCAGCAATGAGCAGTTCTTC. Encoded protein: CASSFEGARSNEQFF.